The rows below give T cell receptor beta chains drawn from one sample of a study of OX40 agonist ivuxolimab in advanced cancers. Generated by immunoSEQ multiplex PCR, the TCRdb table keeps only in-frame clones and is missing some. The table lists some 49,000 clones, around 85% of them singletons. The specimen was CD4+ or CD8+ T cells sorted from blood, collected in a trial of the OX40 agonist ivuxolimab. The receptors originated from an adult with an advanced solid tumor such as melanoma, head and neck, liver or kidney cancer. Both conserved end residues are part of each CDR3. A D gene is named only where the DNA matches it firmly. For some rows the clone size is stated as once, few or many, or as a class when expanded; others skip it.

j_gene: TRBJ1-2
abundance: -
d_gene: -
v_gene: TRBV2
CDR3nt: TGTGCCAGCAACGGGATGGGGAACTATGGCTACACCTTC
CDR3aa: CASNGMGNYGYTF

j_gene: TRBJ1-2
abundance: -
d_gene: -
v_gene: TRBV5-1
CDR3nt: TGCGCCAGCAGCTTGAGAGGGGAAGATGGCTACACCTTC
CDR3aa: CASSLRGEDGYTF

j_gene: TRBJ1-5
abundance: -
d_gene: -
v_gene: TRBV9
CDR3nt: TGTGCCAGCAGCGTATCGGGGGCCCGCAATCAGCCCCAGCATTTT
CDR3aa: CASSVSGARNQPQHF

j_gene: TRBJ2-1
abundance: once
d_gene: -
v_gene: TRBV11-3
CDR3nt: TGTGCCAGCAGCTCGGGCTACAATGAGCAGTTCTTC
CDR3aa: CASSSGYNEQFF

j_gene: TRBJ1-5
abundance: -
d_gene: TRBD1
v_gene: TRBV7-9
CDR3nt: TGTGCCAGCACCCCCGAGGGGGCGGACAATCAGCCCCAGCATTTT
CDR3aa: CASTPEGADNQPQHF

j_gene: TRBJ2-7
abundance: -
d_gene: -
v_gene: TRBV9
CDR3nt: TGTGCCAGCAGCGTAGGCCAGGCGAGCGAGCAGTACTTC
CDR3aa: CASSVGQASEQYF

j_gene: TRBJ2-2
abundance: -
d_gene: -
v_gene: TRBV5-1
CDR3nt: TGCGCCAGCAATCAGGTTAACACCGGGGAGCTGTTTTTT
CDR3aa: CASNQVNTGELFF

j_gene: TRBJ1-4
abundance: once
d_gene: -
v_gene: TRBV4-2
CDR3nt: TGTGCCAGCAGCCAAGATTGGCAGGCGGCAACTAATGAAAAACTGTTTTTT
CDR3aa: CASSQDWQAATNEKLFF

j_gene: TRBJ1-1
abundance: -
d_gene: TRBD1
v_gene: TRBV15
CDR3nt: TGTGCCACCAGCAAGACAGGGTTGGACACTGAAGCTTTCTTT
CDR3aa: CATSKTGLDTEAFF

j_gene: TRBJ2-3
abundance: -
d_gene: -
v_gene: TRBV7-8
CDR3nt: TGTGCCAGCAGCTCGACCGTCCCCCACACAGATACGCAGTATTTT
CDR3aa: CASSSTVPHTDTQYF

j_gene: TRBJ1-6
abundance: few
d_gene: -
v_gene: TRBV28
CDR3nt: TGTGCCAGCAGTTTACTCTCCGGGGATAATTCACCCCTCCACTTT
CDR3aa: CASSLLSGDNSPLHF

j_gene: TRBJ2-2
abundance: -
d_gene: -
v_gene: TRBV2
CDR3nt: TGTGCCAGCAGTTCAGGCCGAGGGGGGGCCGGGGAGCTGTTTTTT
CDR3aa: CASSSGRGGAGELFF

j_gene: TRBJ2-5
abundance: once
d_gene: -
v_gene: TRBV27
CDR3nt: TGTGCCAGCAGCTCGGACGGCCGTTTGGCCCAGTACTTC
CDR3aa: CASSSDGRLAQYF

j_gene: TRBJ2-2
abundance: -
d_gene: -
v_gene: TRBV29-1
CDR3nt: TGCAGCGTTGAGGAGGTTGTGACCGGGGAGCTGTTTTTT
CDR3aa: CSVEEVVTGELFF

j_gene: TRBJ2-2
abundance: -
d_gene: TRBD1
v_gene: TRBV6-1
CDR3nt: TGTGCCAGCATCGACGAGGGACAGGGGACCGGGGAGCTGTTTTTT
CDR3aa: CASIDEGQGTGELFF

j_gene: TRBJ1-2
abundance: -
d_gene: TRBD1
v_gene: TRBV7-8
CDR3nt: TGTGCCAGCAGCTTAGCGGCGACAGGGGCAAACTATGGCTACACCTTC
CDR3aa: CASSLAATGANYGYTF

j_gene: TRBJ2-2
abundance: -
d_gene: -
v_gene: TRBV28
CDR3nt: TGTGCCAGCAGTTCACTAACAGGTTCGAACACCGGGGAGCTGTTTTTT
CDR3aa: CASSSLTGSNTGELFF

j_gene: TRBJ2-5
abundance: -
d_gene: TRBD1
v_gene: TRBV2
CDR3nt: TGTGCCAGCAGGCGGACAGGGGGGTTCAGGGAGACCCAGTACTTC
CDR3aa: CASRRTGGFRETQYF

j_gene: TRBJ1-1
abundance: -
d_gene: -
v_gene: TRBV4-3
CDR3nt: TGCGCCAGCAGCCAGGCTGGAGGGAGCACTGAAGCTTTCTTT
CDR3aa: CASSQAGGSTEAFF

j_gene: TRBJ2-7
abundance: -
d_gene: TRBD1
v_gene: TRBV6-5
CDR3nt: TGTGCCAGCAGTTACGCCACAGGGGGAGGAACCTACGAGCAGTACTTC
CDR3aa: CASSYATGGGTYEQYF

j_gene: TRBJ2-5
abundance: few
d_gene: -
v_gene: TRBV6-1
CDR3nt: TGTGCCAGCTCTTTAACTGTAGGGTTGAAGGAGACCCAGTACTTC
CDR3aa: CASSLTVGLKETQYF

j_gene: TRBJ2-1
abundance: -
d_gene: -
v_gene: TRBV19
CDR3nt: TGTGCCAGTAGTATAACCTCCTCCTACAATGAGCAGTTCTTC
CDR3aa: CASSITSSYNEQFF

j_gene: TRBJ1-2
abundance: -
d_gene: TRBD1
v_gene: TRBV28
CDR3nt: TGTGCCAGCAGCCCTAGGACAGGGGATAGGTATGGCTACACCTTC
CDR3aa: CASSPRTGDRYGYTF

j_gene: TRBJ2-7
abundance: once
d_gene: -
v_gene: TRBV28
CDR3nt: TGTGCCAGCAGTTCCAGGCCCTCCTACGAGCAGTACTTC
CDR3aa: CASSSRPSYEQYF

j_gene: TRBJ1-2
abundance: few
d_gene: -
v_gene: TRBV7-2
CDR3nt: TGTGCCAGCAGCCTCCTACAGTGGACTGGCTACACCTTC
CDR3aa: CASSLLQWTGYTF

j_gene: TRBJ1-5
abundance: -
d_gene: -
v_gene: TRBV6-5
CDR3nt: TGTGCCAGCAGTTACTCGATCGCTCAGCCCCAGCATTTT
CDR3aa: CASSYSIAQPQHF

j_gene: TRBJ2-7
abundance: -
d_gene: TRBD1
v_gene: TRBV28
CDR3nt: TGTGCCAGCACCGAAGAGGACAGGGGCTACGAGCAGTACTTC
CDR3aa: CASTEEDRGYEQYF

j_gene: TRBJ1-1
abundance: -
d_gene: -
v_gene: TRBV9
CDR3nt: TGTGCCAGCAGCCCAGCGGGGCAAGACACTGAAGCTTTCTTT
CDR3aa: CASSPAGQDTEAFF

j_gene: TRBJ2-3
abundance: -
d_gene: TRBD1
v_gene: TRBV4-1
CDR3nt: TGCGCCAGCAGCCAAGAAACGGACAGGGCAGATACGCAGTATTTT
CDR3aa: CASSQETDRADTQYF

j_gene: TRBJ2-2
abundance: -
d_gene: TRBD1
v_gene: TRBV4-2
CDR3nt: TGTGCCAGCAGCCGCATCGGACAGGGGGCAGCCACCGGGGAGCTGTTTTTT
CDR3aa: CASSRIGQGAATGELFF

j_gene: TRBJ2-1
abundance: -
d_gene: TRBD2
v_gene: TRBV28
CDR3nt: TGTGCCAGCAGTTGGCGGGGGGACCTCTACAATGAGCAGTTCTTC
CDR3aa: CASSWRGDLYNEQFF

j_gene: TRBJ1-4
abundance: -
d_gene: -
v_gene: TRBV4-1
CDR3nt: TGCGCCAGCAGCCCCGTGTTTAGTGGGAATGAAAAACTGTTTTTT
CDR3aa: CASSPVFSGNEKLFF

j_gene: TRBJ1-3
abundance: -
d_gene: -
v_gene: TRBV5-4
CDR3nt: TGTGCCATGCAGCAGGAATCTGGAAACACCATATATTTT
CDR3aa: CAMQQESGNTIYF

j_gene: TRBJ1-1
abundance: once
d_gene: TRBD1
v_gene: TRBV9
CDR3nt: TGTGCCAGCAGCGCAACAGGGGGGACCACTGAAGCTTTCTTT
CDR3aa: CASSATGGTTEAFF

j_gene: TRBJ2-4
abundance: -
d_gene: -
v_gene: TRBV25-1
CDR3nt: TGTGCCAGCAGTGGCGCAGGGGCACAAAACATTCAGTACTTC
CDR3aa: CASSGAGAQNIQYF

j_gene: TRBJ1-1
abundance: -
d_gene: TRBD1
v_gene: TRBV9
CDR3nt: TGTGCCAGCAGCGTAGGATGGACAGGGGCTGATGGAGCTTTCTTT
CDR3aa: CASSVGWTGADGAFF